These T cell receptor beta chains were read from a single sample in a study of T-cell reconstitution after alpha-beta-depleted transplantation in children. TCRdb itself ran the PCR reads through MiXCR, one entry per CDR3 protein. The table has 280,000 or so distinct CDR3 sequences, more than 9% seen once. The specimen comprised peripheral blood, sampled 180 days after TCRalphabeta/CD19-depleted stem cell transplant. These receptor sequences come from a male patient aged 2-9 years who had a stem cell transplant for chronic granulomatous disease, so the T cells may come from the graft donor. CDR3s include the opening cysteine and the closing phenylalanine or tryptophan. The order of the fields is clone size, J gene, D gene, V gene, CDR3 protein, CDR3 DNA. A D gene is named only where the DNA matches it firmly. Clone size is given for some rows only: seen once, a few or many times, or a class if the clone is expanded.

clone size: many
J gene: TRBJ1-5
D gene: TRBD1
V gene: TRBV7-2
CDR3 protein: CASSSTGGVNQPQHF
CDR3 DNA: TGTGCCAGCAGCTCTACAGGGGGCGTCAATCAGCCCCAGCATTTT

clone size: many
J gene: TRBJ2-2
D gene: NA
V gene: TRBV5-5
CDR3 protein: CASSPTPGTTNTGELFF
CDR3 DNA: TGTGCCAGCAGCCCAACCCCCGGGACAACGAACACCGGGGAGCTGTTTTTT

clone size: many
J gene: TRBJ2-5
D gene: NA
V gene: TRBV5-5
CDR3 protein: CASSWGTLMETQYF
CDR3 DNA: TGTGCCAGCAGCTGGGGGACATTGATGGAGACCCAGTACTTC

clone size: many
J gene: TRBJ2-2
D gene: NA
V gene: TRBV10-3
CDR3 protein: CATRGTGELFF
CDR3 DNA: TGTGCCACCAGAGGCACCGGGGAGCTGTTTTTT

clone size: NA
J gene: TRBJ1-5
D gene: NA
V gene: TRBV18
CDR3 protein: CASSPLGGVEPQHF
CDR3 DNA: TGTGCCAGCTCACCACTGGGGGGGGTCGAGCCCCAGCATTTT

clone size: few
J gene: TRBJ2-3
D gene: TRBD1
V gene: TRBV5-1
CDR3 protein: CASSQGVPDTQYF
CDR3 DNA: TGCGCCAGCAGTCAGGGGGTGCCAGATACGCAGTATTTT

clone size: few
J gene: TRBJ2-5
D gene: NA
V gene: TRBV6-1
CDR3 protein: CASSEMSGGQETQYF
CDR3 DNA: TGTGCCAGCAGTGAAATGTCTGGGGGGCAAGAGACCCAGTACTTC

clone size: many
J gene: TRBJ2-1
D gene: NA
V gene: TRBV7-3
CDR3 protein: CASSLQGGGGEQFF
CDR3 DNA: TGTGCCAGCAGCTTACAGGGTGGGGGTGGTGAGCAGTTCTTC

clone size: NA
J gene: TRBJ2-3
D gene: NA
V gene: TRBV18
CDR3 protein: CASSPPITDTQYF
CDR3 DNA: TGTGCCAGCTCACCACCGATCACAGATACGCAGTATTTT

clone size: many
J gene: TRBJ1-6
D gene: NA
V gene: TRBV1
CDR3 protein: CTSSADRRLHF
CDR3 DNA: TGCACCAGCAGCGCGGACAGACGCCTCCACTTT

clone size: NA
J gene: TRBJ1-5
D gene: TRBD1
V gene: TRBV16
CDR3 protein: CASSHHRGGQPQHF
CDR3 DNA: TGTGCCAGCAGCCACCACAGGGGAGGTCAGCCCCAGCATTTT

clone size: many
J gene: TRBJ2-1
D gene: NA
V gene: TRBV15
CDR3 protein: CATSTGLYNEQFF
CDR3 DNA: TGTGCCACCAGCACGGGACTCTACAATGAGCAGTTCTTC

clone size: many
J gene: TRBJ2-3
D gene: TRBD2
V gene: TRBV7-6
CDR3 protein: CASSPMTSGSGGTDTQYF
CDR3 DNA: TGTGCCAGCAGCCCGATGACTAGTGGGAGCGGGGGTACAGATACGCAGTATTTT

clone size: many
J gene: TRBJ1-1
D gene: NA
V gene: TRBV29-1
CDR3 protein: CSVEGPGAFF
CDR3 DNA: TGCAGCGTTGAGGGACCGGGGGCTTTCTTT

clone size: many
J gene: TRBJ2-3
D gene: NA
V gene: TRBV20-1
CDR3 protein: CSARPLWASDTQYF
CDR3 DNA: TGCAGTGCTAGACCGCTGTGGGCGTCGGATACGCAGTATTTT

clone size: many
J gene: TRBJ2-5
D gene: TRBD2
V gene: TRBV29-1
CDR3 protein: CSVGTSGGRETQYF
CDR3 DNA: TGCAGCGTCGGGACTAGCGGAGGACGGGAGACCCAGTACTTC